Below, 5 T cell receptor beta chains from the same sample are listed, as sequenced in a study of OX40 agonist ivuxolimab in advanced cancers. TCRdb's table, derived via immunoSEQ multiplex PCR, lists solely in-frame clones and lacks some. This sample yields about 99,000 clones, of which about 96% are seen a single time; 2% to 2.5% belongs to the top ten. Source: CD4+ or CD8+ T cells sorted from blood, taken in a trial of the OX40 agonist ivuxolimab. These receptors all stem from an adult with an advanced solid tumor such as melanoma, head and neck, liver or kidney cancer.

This clone was detected once. The chain employs TRBV9 and TRBJ2-3; D is uncertain. V lost 0 bases and J lost 3, with 8 bases in between. Germline CDR1 SGDLS, CDR2 YYNGEE. The CDR3 has 14 amino acids. CDR3 residues: CASSVGEVTDTQYF. DNA of the CDR3: TGTGCCAGCAGCGTAGGAGAGGTGACAGATACGCAGTATTTT.

As concerns this clone: The junction differs from germline at one of its ends, possibly a read error. The J gene is TRBJ2-1, the V gene TRBV7-9; TRBD2 matches 10 bases. The CDR3 is 15 amino acids. Germline V gives CDR1 SEHNR, CDR2 FQNEAQ (reference sequence). This CDR3 is CASSLGTSGAHERFF. For the CDR3, the DNA is TGTGCCAGCAGCTTAGGTACTAGCGGGGCCCATGAGCGGTTCTTC.

Only one count was recorded for this clone. Here the CDR3 DNA reads TGTGCCAGCAGCTTAGCAGGGCAGGGTGTCGACGAGCAGTACTTC. Translated: CASSLAGQGVDEQYF. The chain combines TRBV11-2 with TRBJ2-7; possible D gene TRBD1, 5 bases. Trimming removed 1 base at V and 5 bases at J, with 15 bases between. The CDR3 length is 15 residues. Germline V lookup: CDR1 SGHAT, CDR2 FQNNGV.

This clone was found once. The chain couples TRBV4-3 to TRBJ2-1, with D tentatively TRBD1 (5 bases). Germline V CDR1 and CDR2: LGHNA, YSLEER. This CDR3 contains 14 residues. V was shortened by 0 bases and J by 11 bases, with 14 bases between the two germline ends. The DNA for the CDR3 is TGCGCCAGCAGCCAAGATAAACACAGGTACCAGCAGTTCTTC. Encoded protein: CASSQDKHRYQQFF.

The V call is TRBV5-5, the J call TRBJ2-2; D is unresolved. CDR3 size: 15 residues. CDR1 and CDR2 from the germline V gene are SGHKS and YYEKEE (reference sequence). V lost 2 bases, J lost 4 bases, and 12 bases lay in between. The CDR3 loop reads CASSFGPGGTGELFF. The DNA of the CDR3 is TGTGCCAGCAGCTTCGGACCAGGTGGCACCGGGGAGCTGTTTTTT.